This TCR beta chain stems from a study of cytomegalovirus exposure and HLA in healthy donors. This clone was picked up one time. Primers for the PCR totalled 60 Vbeta and 13 Jbeta. Assay used: immunoSEQ multiplex PCR; TCRdb lists only in-frame clones, some missing. In the table there are about 160,000 clones, roughly 72% of which are singletons. CDR3 size: 13 residues. Germline CDR1 SNHLY, CDR2 FYNNEI. V lost 10 bases to trimming and J lost 2 bases, with 12 bases between them. The sequenced sample was PBMCs. This receptor was obtained from a man aged 40-55 years in good health and CMV-seronegative. The chain joins TRBV2 to TRBJ1-5; D is unresolved. The CDR3 DNA is TGTGCCACGTCTCGAGAGGGCAATCAGCCCCAGCATTTT. This codes for CATSREGNQPQHF.